This T cell receptor beta chain was obtained from a study of blood T cell repertoires in COVID-19. Assay: immunoSEQ multiplex PCR; the TCRdb copy retains only in-frame clones and omits some. The sample gives 300,000 to 450,000 clones, roughly 90% of which show up once; 3% is in the top ten. The CDR3 has 15 amino acids. With 3 bases clipped from V and 10 bases from J, the junction kept 9 bases outside the gene matches. Germline V gene lookup returns CDR1 KGHSH and CDR2 LQKENI. Sequencing was performed on peripheral blood. The clonotype originates from a woman between 25 and 40 years old with COVID-19, enrolled during active disease. V usage is TRBV18 and J usage is TRBJ1-6, with 7 bases fitting TRBD1. CDR3 residues: CASSPSDREGSPLHF. The CDR3 nucleotides read TGTGCCAGCTCACCTTCTGACAGGGAAGGATCACCCCTCCACTTT.